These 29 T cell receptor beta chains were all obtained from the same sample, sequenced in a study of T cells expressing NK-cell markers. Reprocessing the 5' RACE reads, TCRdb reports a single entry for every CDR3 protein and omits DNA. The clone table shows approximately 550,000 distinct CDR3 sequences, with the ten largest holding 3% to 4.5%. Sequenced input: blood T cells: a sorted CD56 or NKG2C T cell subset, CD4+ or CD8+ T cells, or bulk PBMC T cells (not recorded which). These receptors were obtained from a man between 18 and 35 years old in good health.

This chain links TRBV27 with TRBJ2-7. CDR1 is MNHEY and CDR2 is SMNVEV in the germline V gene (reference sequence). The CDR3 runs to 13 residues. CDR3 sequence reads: CASRQLTSYEQYF.

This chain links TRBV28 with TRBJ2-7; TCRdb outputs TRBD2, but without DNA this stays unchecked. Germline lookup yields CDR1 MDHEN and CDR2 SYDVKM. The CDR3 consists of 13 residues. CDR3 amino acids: CASSTGGVYEQYF.

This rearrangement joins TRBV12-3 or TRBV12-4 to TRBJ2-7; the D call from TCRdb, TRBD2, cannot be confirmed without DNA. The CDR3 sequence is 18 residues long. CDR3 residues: CASSPRLLAGGTHYEQYF.

CDR3 sequence: CASSLRGAYSNYGYTF. The V and J genes are TRBV7-9 and TRBJ1-2. Germline values: CDR1 SEHNR, CDR2 FQNEAQ (reference sequence). The CDR3 sequence is 16 residues long.

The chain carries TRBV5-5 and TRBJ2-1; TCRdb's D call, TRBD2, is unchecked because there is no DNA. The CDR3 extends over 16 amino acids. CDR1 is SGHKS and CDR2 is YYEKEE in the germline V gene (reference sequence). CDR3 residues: CASSNSRVLSYNEQFF.

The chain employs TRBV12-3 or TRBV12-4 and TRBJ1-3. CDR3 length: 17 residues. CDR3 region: CASSLPTQRGSGNTIYF.

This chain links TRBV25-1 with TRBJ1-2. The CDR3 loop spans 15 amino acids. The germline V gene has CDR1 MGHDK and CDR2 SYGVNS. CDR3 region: CASSGPVGRNYGYTF.

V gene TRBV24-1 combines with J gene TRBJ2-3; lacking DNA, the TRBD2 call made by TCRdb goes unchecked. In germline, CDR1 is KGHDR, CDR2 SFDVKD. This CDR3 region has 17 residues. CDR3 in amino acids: CATSDQQGTSGTDTQYF.

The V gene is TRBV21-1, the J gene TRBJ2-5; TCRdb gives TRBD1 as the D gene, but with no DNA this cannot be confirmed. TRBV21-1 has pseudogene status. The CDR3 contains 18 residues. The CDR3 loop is CASSNLGNRTEYQETQYF.

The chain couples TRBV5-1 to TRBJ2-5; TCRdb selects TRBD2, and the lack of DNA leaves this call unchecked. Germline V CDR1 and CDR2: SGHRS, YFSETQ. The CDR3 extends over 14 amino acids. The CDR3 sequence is CASSLVAGVGTQYF.

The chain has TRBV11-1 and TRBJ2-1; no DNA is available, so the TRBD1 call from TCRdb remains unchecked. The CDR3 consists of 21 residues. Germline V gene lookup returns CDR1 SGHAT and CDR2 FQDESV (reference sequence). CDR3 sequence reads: CASSPAWTDRGGRSSYNEQFF.

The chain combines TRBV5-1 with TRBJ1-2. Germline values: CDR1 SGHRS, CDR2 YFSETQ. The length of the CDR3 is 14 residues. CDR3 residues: CASSLELYDYGYTF.

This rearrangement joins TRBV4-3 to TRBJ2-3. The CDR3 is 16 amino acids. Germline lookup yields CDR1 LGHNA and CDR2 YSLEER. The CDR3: CASSQDSRLAIHTQYF.

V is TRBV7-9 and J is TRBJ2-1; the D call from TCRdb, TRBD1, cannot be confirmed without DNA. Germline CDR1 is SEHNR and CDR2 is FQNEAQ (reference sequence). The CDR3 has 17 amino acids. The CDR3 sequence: CASSQGSGIAQYNEQFF.

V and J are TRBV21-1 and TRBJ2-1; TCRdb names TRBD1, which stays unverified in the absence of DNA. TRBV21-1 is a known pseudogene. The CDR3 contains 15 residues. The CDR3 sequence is CASSTPPTGDDEQFF.

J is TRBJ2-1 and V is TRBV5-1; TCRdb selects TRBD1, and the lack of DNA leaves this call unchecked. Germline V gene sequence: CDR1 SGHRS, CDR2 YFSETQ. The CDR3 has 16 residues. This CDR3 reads CASSLGDRGRLNEQFF.

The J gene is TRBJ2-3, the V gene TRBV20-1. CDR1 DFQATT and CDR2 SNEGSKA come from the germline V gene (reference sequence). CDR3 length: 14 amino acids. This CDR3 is CSARDPDSGDTQYF.

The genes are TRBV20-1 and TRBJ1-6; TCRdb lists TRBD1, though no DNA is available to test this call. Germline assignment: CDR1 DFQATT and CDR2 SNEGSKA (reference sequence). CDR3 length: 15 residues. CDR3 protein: CSARRRTGPNSPLHF.

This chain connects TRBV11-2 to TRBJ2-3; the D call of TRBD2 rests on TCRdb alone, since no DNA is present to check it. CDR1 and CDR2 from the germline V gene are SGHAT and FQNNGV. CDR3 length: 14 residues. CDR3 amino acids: CASSRNAGGQGQYF.

The CDR3 protein is CAWSARTSGRGNEQFF. V gene TRBV30 combines with J gene TRBJ2-1; TCRdb returns TRBD2, unconfirmable since there is no DNA. The CDR3 spans 16 residues. Germline CDR1 is GTSNPN and CDR2 is SVGIG (reference sequence).

This CDR3 reads CSARGLATYNEQFF. The chain has TRBV20-1 and TRBJ2-1; there is no DNA to check the TCRdb D call of TRBD2. This CDR3 has 14 amino acids. Germline V gives CDR1 DFQATT, CDR2 SNEGSKA (reference sequence).

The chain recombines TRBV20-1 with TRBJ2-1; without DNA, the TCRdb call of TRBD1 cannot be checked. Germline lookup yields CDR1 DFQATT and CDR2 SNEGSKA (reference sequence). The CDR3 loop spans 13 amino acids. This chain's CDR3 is CSARGTAGDWQFF.

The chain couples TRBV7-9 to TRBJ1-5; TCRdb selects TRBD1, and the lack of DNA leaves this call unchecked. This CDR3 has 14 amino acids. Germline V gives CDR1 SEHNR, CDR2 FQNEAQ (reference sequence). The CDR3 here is CASSSGQGFQPQHF.

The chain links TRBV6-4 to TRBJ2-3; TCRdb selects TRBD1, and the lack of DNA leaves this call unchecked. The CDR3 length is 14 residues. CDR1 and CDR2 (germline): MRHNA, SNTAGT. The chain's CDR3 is CASSPETSADTQYF.

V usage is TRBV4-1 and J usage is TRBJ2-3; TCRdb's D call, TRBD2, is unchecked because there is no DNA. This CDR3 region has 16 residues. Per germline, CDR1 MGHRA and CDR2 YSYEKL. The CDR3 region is CASSQASRVRTDTQYF.

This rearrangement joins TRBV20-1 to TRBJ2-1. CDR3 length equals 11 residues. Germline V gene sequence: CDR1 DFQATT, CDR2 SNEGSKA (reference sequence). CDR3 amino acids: CSASQTNEQFF.

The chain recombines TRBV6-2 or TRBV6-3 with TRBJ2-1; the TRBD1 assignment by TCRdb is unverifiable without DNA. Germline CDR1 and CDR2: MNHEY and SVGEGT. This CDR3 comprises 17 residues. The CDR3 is CASSYSSGDPFYNEQFF.

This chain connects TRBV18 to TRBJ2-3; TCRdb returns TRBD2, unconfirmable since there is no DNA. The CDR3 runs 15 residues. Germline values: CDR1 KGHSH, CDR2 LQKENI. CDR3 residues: CASSPAQGGGDTQYF.

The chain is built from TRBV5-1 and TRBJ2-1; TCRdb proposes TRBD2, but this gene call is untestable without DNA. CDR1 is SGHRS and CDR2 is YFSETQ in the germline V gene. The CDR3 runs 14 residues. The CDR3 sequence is CASSTSRGFNEQFF.